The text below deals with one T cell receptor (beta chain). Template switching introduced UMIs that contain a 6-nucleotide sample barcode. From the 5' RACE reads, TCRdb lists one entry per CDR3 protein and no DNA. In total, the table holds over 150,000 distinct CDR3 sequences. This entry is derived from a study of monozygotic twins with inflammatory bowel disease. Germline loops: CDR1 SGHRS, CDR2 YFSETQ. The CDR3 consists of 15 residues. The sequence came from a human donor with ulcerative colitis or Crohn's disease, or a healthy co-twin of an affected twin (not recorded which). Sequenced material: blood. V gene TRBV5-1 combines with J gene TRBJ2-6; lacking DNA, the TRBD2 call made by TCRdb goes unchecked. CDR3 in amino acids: CASRTRITGANVLTF.